The present TCR beta chain was sequenced within a study of T-cell memory formation after mild COVID-19. Each CDR3 protein is one row after TCRdb ran MiXCR on the 5' RACE reads. The repertoire holds about 560,000 distinct CDR3 sequences, with approximately 21% as singletons. Whole-study findings and limits: Mostly located in CM and EM were contracting CD4+ clones, with contracting CD8+ clones located in EMRA. Clones that got smaller from day 15 to 85 had even CD4/CD8, while clones growing later tipped toward CD4+.

The V segment lost 1 base and the J segment 7 bases; nucleotides outside the gene matches: 11. Germline V gene lookup returns CDR1 SGHTA and CDR2 FQGNSA. The CDR3 has 17 amino acids. Turning to this clonotype: Its antigen is unknown.

Sequencing input: PBMCs or a T cell subset sorted from them (not recorded which). The V gene is TRBV7-2, the J gene TRBJ2-2; 8 bases map to TRBD2. The sequence came from an adult woman who had mild COVID-19 (a few samples of this study predate the infection). Cell type and time point are not known. CDR3 sequence (DNA): TGTGCCAGCAGCTTAGGAGGAGTTGGACTAGCTGGCGGGGAGCTGTTTTTT. This encodes CASSLGGVGLAGGELFF.